This section outlines one T cell receptor (beta chain) sequence together with its context. Its antigen remains unidentified. This sample was included in a study of T cells expressing NK-cell markers. Following a re-call of the 5' RACE reads, TCRdb has one entry per CDR3 protein and lacks DNA. This sample's table has tens of thousands of distinct CDR3 sequences. The CDR3 consists of 14 residues. CDR1 DFQATT and CDR2 SNEGSKA come from the germline V gene (reference sequence). Findings and limits, study-wide: A handful of donors showed these clonotypes also leading the CD3+CD56-NKG2C+ fraction.

This sequence was found in a woman aged 18-70 years in good health. Sequences were obtained from blood T cells: a sorted CD56 or NKG2C T cell subset, CD4+ or CD8+ T cells, or bulk PBMC T cells (not recorded which). The rearrangement links TRBV20-1 to TRBJ1-1; TCRdb reports TRBD1, a call that lacks DNA to check it against. The CDR3 spells CSAKTTGKNTEAFF.